The rows below give T cell receptor beta chains drawn from one sample of a study of cytomegalovirus exposure and HLA in healthy donors. The protocol was immunoSEQ multiplex PCR, while the TCRdb copy is restricted to in-frame clones and leaves out a portion. The sample contains 150,000 to 200,000 clones, approximately 67% of which appear only once. Input material: PBMCs. These TCRs come from a man aged 35-49 years in good health and CMV-seronegative. Both conserved end residues are part of each CDR3. The order of the fields is V gene, CDR3 protein.

v_call: TRBV5-1
cdr3_aa: CASSLMQLQFF

v_call: TRBV5-1
cdr3_aa: CASSPSTGNPNYGYTF

v_call: TRBV6-6
cdr3_aa: CASRRPDGELFF

v_call: TRBV29-1
cdr3_aa: CSVPAGTGAYEQYF

v_call: TRBV5-1
cdr3_aa: CASSLGQGDGYTF

v_call: TRBV28
cdr3_aa: CASSLSQGVSPLHF

v_call: TRBV2
cdr3_aa: CASSRRQNTEAFF

v_call: TRBV19
cdr3_aa: CASSRGSNTEAFF

v_call: TRBV11-3
cdr3_aa: CASSLLGYEQFF

v_call: TRBV7-9
cdr3_aa: CASRRGADTEAFF

v_call: TRBV4-1
cdr3_aa: CASSQRTSGSGYQETQYF

v_call: TRBV30
cdr3_aa: CAWSVAGYGYTF

v_call: TRBV18
cdr3_aa: CASSPSGGGIEEQYF

v_call: TRBV6-1
cdr3_aa: CASSEKPGYQETQYF

v_call: TRBV28
cdr3_aa: CASSLGTGTQETQYF

v_call: TRBV5-1
cdr3_aa: CASIEFAGASTDTQYF

v_call: TRBV6-4
cdr3_aa: CASSQLRNTEAFF

v_call: TRBV4-2
cdr3_aa: CASSPGGDSGGQETQYF

v_call: TRBV19
cdr3_aa: CASSRSSGTYNEQFF

v_call: TRBV6-4
cdr3_aa: CATLSQREREQFF

v_call: TRBV6-5
cdr3_aa: CASRRSSGNTIYF

v_call: TRBV18
cdr3_aa: CASSPQGYNQPQHF

v_call: TRBV7-8
cdr3_aa: CASSPPPYRNNNEQFF

v_call: TRBV5-4
cdr3_aa: CASSWEGMISYGYTF

v_call: TRBV2
cdr3_aa: CASSTGSGPYEQYF

v_call: TRBV21-1
cdr3_aa: CASSKTGTSAKNIQYF

v_call: TRBV25-1
cdr3_aa: CASSAGTANNSPLHF

v_call: TRBV6-1
cdr3_aa: CASSEGTARGYTF

v_call: TRBV27
cdr3_aa: CASSLSRDYNEQFF

v_call: TRBV11-1
cdr3_aa: CASSLGHLYGYTF

v_call: TRBV10-3
cdr3_aa: CAIRSEDSYEQYF

v_call: TRBV29-1
cdr3_aa: CSVGQGTDTQYF

v_call: TRBV28
cdr3_aa: CASSFGGKGYGYTF

v_call: TRBV5-5
cdr3_aa: CASSSGQGRIISPLHF

v_call: TRBV11-2
cdr3_aa: CASSLKAGGTGELFF

v_call: TRBV5-1
cdr3_aa: CASSSQGQGTGELFF

v_call: TRBV7-9
cdr3_aa: CASSLGQGVSGANVLTF

v_call: TRBV5-1
cdr3_aa: CASRGLAGSQETQYF

v_call: TRBV7-9
cdr3_aa: CASRPRWASGSRTDTQYF

v_call: TRBV7-3
cdr3_aa: CASSTRGGSNTEAFF

v_call: TRBV7-9
cdr3_aa: CASSRDRGHTNEKLFF

v_call: TRBV29-1
cdr3_aa: CSVVASGSTDTQYF

v_call: TRBV30
cdr3_aa: CAWSHYGGDLSYNEQFF

v_call: TRBV27
cdr3_aa: CASSLLAGEGRVTGELFF

v_call: TRBV5-1
cdr3_aa: CASTRDGGTPYNEQFF

v_call: TRBV5-1
cdr3_aa: CASSLFTAQETQYF

v_call: TRBV9
cdr3_aa: CASSPRDTGTEKLFF

v_call: TRBV6-5
cdr3_aa: CASTDGLAVNEQFF

v_call: TRBV7-9
cdr3_aa: CSSSHRDTYNEKLFF

v_call: TRBV6-5
cdr3_aa: CASSFRQGAGELFF

v_call: TRBV5-6
cdr3_aa: CASSWGLAGVSYEQYF

v_call: TRBV5-1
cdr3_aa: CASSLAAGGSDTQYF

v_call: TRBV7-2
cdr3_aa: CASSLDRNTEAFF

v_call: TRBV5-1
cdr3_aa: CASSGGTGGNIQYF

v_call: TRBV28
cdr3_aa: CASSFSGGGDNEQFF